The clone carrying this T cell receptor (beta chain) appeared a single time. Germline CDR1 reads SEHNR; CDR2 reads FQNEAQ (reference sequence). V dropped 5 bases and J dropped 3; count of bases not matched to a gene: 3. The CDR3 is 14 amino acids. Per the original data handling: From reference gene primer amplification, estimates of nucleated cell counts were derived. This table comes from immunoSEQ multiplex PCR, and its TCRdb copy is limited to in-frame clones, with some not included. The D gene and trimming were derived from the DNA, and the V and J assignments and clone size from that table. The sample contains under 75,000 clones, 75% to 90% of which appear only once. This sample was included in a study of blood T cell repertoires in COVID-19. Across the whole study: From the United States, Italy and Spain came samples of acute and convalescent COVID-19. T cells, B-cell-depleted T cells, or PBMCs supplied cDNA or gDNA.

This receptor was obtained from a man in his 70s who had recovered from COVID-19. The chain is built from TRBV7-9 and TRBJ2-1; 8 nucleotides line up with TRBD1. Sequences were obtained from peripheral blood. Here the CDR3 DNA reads TGTGCCAGCAGCCTACAGGGGGTCTACAATGAGCAGTTCTTC. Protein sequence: CASSLQGVYNEQFF.